This T cell receptor (beta chain) was documented in a study of OX40 agonist ivuxolimab in advanced cancers. Produced via immunoSEQ multiplex PCR; TCRdb's table is partial and in-frame only. The table shows 50,000 to 75,000 clones, with over 80% occurring only once. The CDR3 loop spans 14 amino acids. V was pared by 6 bases and J by 8 bases, with 11 bases of the junction left unmatched. Per the germline V gene, CDR1 is LNHDA and CDR2 is SQIVND (reference sequence). The V call is TRBV19, the J call TRBJ2-3, with TRBD1 matching over 7 bases. The input for sequencing was CD4+ or CD8+ T cells sorted from blood, taken in a trial of the OX40 agonist ivuxolimab. The sequence came from an adult with an advanced solid tumor such as melanoma, head and neck, liver or kidney cancer. The CDR3 nucleotides read TGTGCCAGTAGCCTACCGACAGGGTTGGGTACGCAGTATTTT. Its translation: CASSLPTGLGTQYF.